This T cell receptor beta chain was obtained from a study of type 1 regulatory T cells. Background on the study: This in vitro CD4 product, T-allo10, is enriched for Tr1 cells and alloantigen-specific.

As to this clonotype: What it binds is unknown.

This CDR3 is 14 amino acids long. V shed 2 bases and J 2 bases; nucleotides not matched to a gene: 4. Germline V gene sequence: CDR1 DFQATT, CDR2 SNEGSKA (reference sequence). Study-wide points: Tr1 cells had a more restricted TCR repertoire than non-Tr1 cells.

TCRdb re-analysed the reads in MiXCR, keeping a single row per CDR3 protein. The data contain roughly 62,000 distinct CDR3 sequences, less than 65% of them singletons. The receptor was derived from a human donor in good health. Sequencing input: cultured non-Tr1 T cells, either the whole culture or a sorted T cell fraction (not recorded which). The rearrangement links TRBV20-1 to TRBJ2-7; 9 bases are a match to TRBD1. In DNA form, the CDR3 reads TGCAGTGCTAGAACAGGGGGCCTGCCCTACGAGCAGTACTTC. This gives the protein CSARTGGLPYEQYF.